Shown below are 13 T cell receptor beta chains from a single sample sequenced in a study of T cell clones after liver transplantation. Method: immunoSEQ multiplex PCR; TCRdb's copy keeps in-frame clones and lacks some. The sample holds about 76,000 clones; around 78% are singletons and the top ten take approximately 2.8%. The sequenced sample was CD4+ T cells from blood, obtained at the 22-month timepoint. Every receptor here comes from a human patient who received a liver transplant. Some T cells could come from the graft donor.

The genes are TRBV4-2 and TRBJ1-5; 8 bases fit TRBD1. The CDR3 contains 16 residues. The V segment lost 4 bases and the J segment 2 bases; nucleotides outside the gene matches: 7. The germline V gene has CDR1 LGHNA and CDR2 YNFKEQ. CDR3: CASSPNPGQGNQPQHF. CDR3 bases: TGTGCCAGCAGCCCTAACCCGGGACAGGGCAATCAGCCCCAGCATTTT.

The chain links TRBV27 to TRBJ1-4, with 11 bases aligning to TRBD1. J lost 7 bases, V lost 5 bases, and 6 bases had no gene match. CDR1 is MNHEY and CDR2 is SMNVEV in the germline V gene (reference sequence). The CDR3 runs to 15 residues. CDR3 region: CASSPGTGGPEKLFF. The CDR3 DNA reads TGTGCCAGCAGTCCAGGGACAGGGGGACCTGAAAAACTGTTTTTT. The variable domain in full, completed from reference TRBV27 and TRBJ1-4, reads EAQVTQNPRYLITVTGKKLTVTCSQNMNHEYMSWYRQDPGLGLRQIYYSMNVEVTDKGDVPEGYKVSRKEKRNFPLILESPSPNQTSLYFCASSPGTGGPEKLFFGSGTQLSVL.

This clone has only one observation. This sequence joins TRBV29-1 and TRBJ2-1, with 7 bases identical to TRBD2. This CDR3 contains 15 residues. Looked up from germline, CDR1 is SQVTM and CDR2 is ANQGSEA. The J segment lost 0 bases and the V segment lost 4 bases, leaving 6 bases of the junction unmatched. The CDR3 protein is CSVGGGFSSYNEQFF. Here the CDR3 DNA reads TGCAGCGTTGGGGGGGGGTTCAGCTCCTACAATGAGCAGTTCTTC.

This chain links TRBV30 with TRBJ2-2; the D call may be TRBD1 or TRBD2 (5 bases each). CDR3 length: 15 amino acids. In germline, CDR1 is GTSNPN, CDR2 SVGIG (reference sequence). V was cut by 5 bases and J by 1 base, with 14 bases left in between. The chain's CDR3 is CAWSRGPKNTGELFF. CDR3 bases: TGTGCCTGGTCTCGGGGCCCGAAGAACACCGGGGAGCTGTTTTTT.

The chain couples TRBV4-1 to TRBJ2-7; D may be TRBD2 (5 bases). The CDR3 consists of 14 residues. Germline CDR1 and CDR2: MGHRA and YSYEKL. V lost 5 bases and J lost 4, with 15 bases in between. The chain's CDR3 is CASSDVTRRYEQYF. CDR3 DNA sequence: TGCGCCAGCAGCGACGTTACTAGAAGATACGAGCAGTACTTC.

The chain employs TRBV30 and TRBJ2-7, with D possibly matching TRBD2 (5 bases). This CDR3 contains 15 residues. Germline V gene data show CDR1 as GTSNPN and CDR2 as SVGIG (reference sequence). The V end was cut by 1 base, the J end by 0 bases, with 13 bases between. The CDR3 DNA reads TGTGCCTGGAGTGAGTTAGCGCAGAGCTCCTACGAGCAGTACTTC. Amino acids: CAWSELAQSSYEQYF.

The V call is TRBV6-6, the J call TRBJ2-1, with 8 bases matching TRBD1. From germline, CDR1 is MNHNY and CDR2 SVGAGI (reference sequence). V dropped 7 bases and J dropped 6; count of bases not matched to a gene: 14. There are 16 residues in the CDR3. CDR3 in amino acids: CASTGTGTGNPNEQFF. CDR3 nucleotide sequence: TGTGCCAGCACCGGGACCGGGACAGGAAACCCCAATGAGCAGTTCTTC.

The genes are TRBV28 and TRBJ2-6; a weak D match, TRBD2 (6 bases). Trimming removed 6 bases from V and 0 bases from J, with 9 bases in between. Germline loops: CDR1 MDHEN, CDR2 SYDVKM. The CDR3 is 15 amino acids. CDR3 nucleotides: TGTGCCAGCAGATCGGGACTCTCTGGGGCCAACGTCCTGACTTTC. This encodes CASRSGLSGANVLTF.

This clone occurred a few times. This chain links TRBV29-1 with TRBJ2-3; 7 bases are a match to TRBD1. Unmatched junction bases numbered 10, after V lost 3 bases and J lost 4 bases. This CDR3 region has 15 residues. Germline V gene sequence: CDR1 SQVTM, CDR2 ANQGSEA. CDR3 amino acids: CSVEVTSQGADTQYF. CDR3 bases: TGCAGCGTTGAGGTGACGAGCCAGGGGGCAGATACGCAGTATTTT.

The rearrangement links TRBV18 to TRBJ1-3; D is unresolved. The CDR3 extends over 12 amino acids. Germline V gene data show CDR1 as KGHSH and CDR2 as LQKENI. V was pared by 4 bases and J by 2 bases, with 3 bases between. The CDR3 loop reads CASSHPGNTIYF. The CDR3 DNA follows: TGTGCCAGCTCACACCCTGGAAACACCATATATTTT. Drawing the rest from reference TRBV18 and TRBJ1-3, the complete variable domain is NAGVMQNPRHLVRRRGQEARLRCSPMKGHSHVYWYRQLPEEGLKFMVYLQKENIIDESGMPKERFSAEFPKEGPSILRIQQVVRGDSAAYFCASSHPGNTIYFGEGSWLTVV.

The rearrangement links TRBV27 to TRBJ2-3, with 9 bases matching TRBD1. This CDR3 contains 15 residues. V lost 3 bases and J lost 6; bases outside the gene matches: 7. CDR1 MNHEY and CDR2 SMNVEV come from the germline V gene (reference sequence). The CDR3 sequence is CASSFRDRESDTQYF. The CDR3 DNA sequence: TGTGCCAGCAGTTTCCGGGACAGGGAATCGGATACGCAGTATTTT.

This clone was observed once. The chain joins TRBV4-3 to TRBJ2-2; D gene uncertain. In germline, CDR1 is LGHNA, CDR2 YSLEER. This CDR3 has 13 amino acids. The V and J ends lost 0 bases and 7 bases respectively, with 6 bases between them. CDR3 amino acids: CASSQDWSGELFF. The CDR3 bases are TGCGCCAGCAGCCAAGATTGGAGCGGGGAGCTGTTTTTT.

The chain joins TRBV7-6 to TRBJ2-5; 14 positions match TRBD2. Germline V gene sequence: CDR1 SGHVS, CDR2 FNYEAQ. The ends lost 1 base at V and 3 bases at J; junction bases unmatched: 7. The CDR3 has 18 residues. CDR3 sequence: CASSLGRLAGGPEETQYF. The CDR3 bases are TGTGCCAGCAGCTTAGGGAGACTAGCGGGGGGGCCGGAAGAGACCCAGTACTTC.